What follows are 29 T cell receptor beta chains derived from one specimen sequenced in a study of control samples from healthy donors and cancer patients. The data were produced by immunoSEQ multiplex PCR, yet TCRdb's version contains in-frame clones alone and is incomplete. The repertoire consists of tens of thousands of clones, with 75% to 90% occurring once and the leading ten covering less than 15%. Sequencing was performed on blood. The source is a man between 50 and 59 years old in good health.

V gene TRBV7-2 combines with J gene TRBJ2-7; 12 nucleotides agree with TRBD2. The length of the CDR3 is 12 residues. Germline values: CDR1 SGHTA, CDR2 FQGNSA. J gave up 9 bases and V 5 bases, and 2 bases lay outside the gene matches. The CDR3 protein is CASSQTSGRQYF. The CDR3 DNA reads TGTGCCAGCAGCCAGACTAGCGGGAGGCAGTACTTC.

CDR3 sequence (DNA): TGTGCCAGCAGCTTAGATCCCTCCGGGAGCAATGAGCAGTTCTTC. It specifies CASSLDPSGSNEQFF. This chain links TRBV11-3 with TRBJ2-1; a weak D match, TRBD2 (6 bases). Germline V gene lookup returns CDR1 SGHNT and CDR2 YENEEA. The V end was cut by 0 bases, the J end by 6 bases, with 12 bases between. The CDR3 spans 15 residues.

The J gene is TRBJ1-2, the V gene TRBV14, with TRBD1 matching 7 bases. V lost 1 base, J lost 4 bases, and 3 bases stayed unmatched. The CDR3 runs 14 residues. Germline-derived CDR1 and CDR2 are SGHDN and FVKESK. The CDR3 here is CASSQGQGSYGYTF. As DNA, the CDR3 is TGTGCCAGCAGCCAAGGACAGGGAAGCTATGGCTACACCTTC.

The CDR3 is CASSQDTGELFF. The CDR3 DNA reads as TGTGCCAGCAGCCAGGACACCGGGGAGCTGTTTTTT. This sequence joins TRBV7-3 and TRBJ2-2; D is ambiguous. CDR3 length equals 12 residues. V was trimmed by 5 bases and J by 3 bases, leaving 4 bases between them. In germline, CDR1 is SGHTA, CDR2 FQGTGA.

This clone was observed a few times. V gene TRBV5-1 combines with J gene TRBJ2-3; 7 bases agree with TRBD2. Unmatched junction bases numbered 11, after V lost 5 bases and J lost 2 bases. The CDR3 extends over 16 amino acids. The V gene's germline CDR1 is SGHRS and CDR2 YFSETQ. CDR3 in amino acids: CASRRTSSGPTDTQYF. CDR3 DNA: TGCGCCAGCAGGAGGACTAGTTCGGGGCCCACAGATACGCAGTATTTT.

The chain is built from TRBV5-1 and TRBJ2-1; D gene ambiguous. Deletions cut 0 bases from V and 10 bases from J, with 11 bases between. Germline lookup yields CDR1 SGHRS and CDR2 YFSETQ. The CDR3 covers 13 residues. The CDR3 DNA is TGCGCCAGCAGCTTGGTCGTCTCTCAAGAGCAGTTCTTC. Its protein product is CASSLVVSQEQFF.

V gene TRBV11-3 combines with J gene TRBJ2-1; the match to TRBD1 covers 7 bases. This CDR3 region has 14 residues. Germline CDR1 is SGHNT and CDR2 is YENEEA. J gave up 7 bases and V 5 bases, and 8 bases lay outside the gene matches. The CDR3 DNA sequence: TGTGCCAGCAGCGAAGAGGGGGCTCTAAATGAGCAGTTCTTC. Protein sequence: CASSEEGALNEQFF.

V gene TRBV2 combines with J gene TRBJ2-1; no definite D call. V was shortened by 9 bases and J by 12 bases, with 21 bases between the two germline ends. This CDR3 spans 13 amino acids. CDR1 and CDR2 (germline): SNHLY, FYNNEI. DNA of the CDR3: TGTGCCAGTTTCCACATCAGGTTACGGAGGCAGTTCTTC. Its protein product is CASFHIRLRRQFF.

The chain couples TRBV11-3 to TRBJ1-2; D gene uncertain. CDR1 is SGHNT, CDR2 YENEEA, per germline. The ends were cut back, 0 bases at V and 4 bases at J, with 12 bases in the middle. This CDR3 spans 15 amino acids. CDR3 amino acids: CASSLDSSKSYGYTF. In DNA form, the CDR3 reads TGTGCCAGCAGCTTAGATTCGAGTAAATCCTATGGCTACACCTTC.

This clone appeared once. The chain joins TRBV6-6 to TRBJ1-5; the D is unclear. This CDR3 is 13 amino acids long. Trimming took off 6 bases at V and 5 bases at J, with 11 bases between the two ends. Germline lookup yields CDR1 MNHNY and CDR2 SVGAGI (reference sequence). The CDR3 bases are TGTGCCAGCAGGGATGTCGGGGATCAGCCCCAGCATTTT. Translation: CASRDVGDQPQHF.

The CDR3 region is CASSLSNAGGAYEQYF. The CDR3 DNA follows: TGTGCCAGCAGCTTGTCTAACGCGGGAGGTGCCTACGAGCAGTACTTC. The chain combines TRBV5-8 with TRBJ2-7; the match to TRBD2 covers 8 bases. CDR3 length: 16 residues. The ends lost 1 base at V and 2 bases at J; junction bases unmatched: 8. CDR1 and CDR2 from the germline V gene are SGHTS and YDEGEE.

Turning to this clone: Sequence at one end of the junction differs from germline and may be a read error. The chain couples TRBV7-6 to TRBJ2-2; TRBD2 matches 9 bases. In germline, CDR1 is SGHVS, CDR2 FNYEAQ. The length of the CDR3 is 15 residues. CDR3 protein: CAGSFSGSSTGELFF. CDR3 DNA: TGTGCCGGCAGCTTTAGCGGGAGTAGCACCGGGGAGCTGTTTTTT.

This sequence joins TRBV18 and TRBJ1-5; 8 bases are shared with TRBD1. The junction had 6 bases not matched to a gene; V was cut back by 6 bases and J by 2 bases. The CDR3 loop spans 15 amino acids. CDR1 and CDR2 (germline): KGHSH, LQKENI. The CDR3 is CASSPPDRGNQPQHF. DNA of the CDR3: TGTGCCAGCTCCCCCCCGGACAGGGGCAATCAGCCCCAGCATTTT. Using reference TRBV18 and TRBJ1-5 for the parts outside the CDR3, the full variable domain is NAGVMQNPRHLVRRRGQEARLRCSPMKGHSHVYWYRQLPEEGLKFMVYLQKENIIDESGMPKERFSAEFPKEGPSILRIQQVVRGDSAAYFCASSPPDRGNQPQHFGDGTRLSIL.

This clone is termed large (0.1 to 1%). The rearrangement joins TRBV28 to TRBJ1-2; possibly TRBD1 for D (6 bases). Looked up from germline, CDR1 is MDHEN and CDR2 is SYDVKM. Trimming cost V 6 bases and J 3 bases, with 11 bases left between them. The CDR3 is 13 amino acids. CDR3 coding DNA: TGTGCCAGCAGCTCACAGGGTGACTATGGCTACACCTTC. It yields the protein CASSSQGDYGYTF.

V usage is TRBV5-6 and J usage is TRBJ2-7, with D unclear. Germline V lookup: CDR1 SGHDT, CDR2 YYEEEE. The V gene lost 4 bases and the J gene lost 3 bases, with 11 bases spanning the gap. This CDR3 has 13 amino acids. CDR3 protein: CASSLKSGYEQYF. CDR3 in DNA: TGTGCCAGCAGCCTAAAGAGTGGCTACGAGCAGTACTTC.

This chain uses TRBV2 with TRBJ2-3; no clear D. CDR1 is SNHLY, CDR2 FYNNEI, per germline. Trimming removed 6 bases from V and 0 bases from J, with 10 bases in between. This CDR3 has 14 amino acids. This CDR3 is CASRGISSTDTQYF. The CDR3 nucleotides read TGTGCCAGCAGGGGGATTTCTAGCACAGATACGCAGTATTTT.

The chain is built from TRBV4-3 and TRBJ2-5, with TRBD1 matching over 12 bases. The length of the CDR3 is 15 residues. The germline gives CDR1 LGHNA, CDR2 YSLEER. The J segment lost 5 bases and the V segment lost 3 bases, leaving 4 bases of the junction unmatched. The CDR3 sequence is CASSQGQGALETQYF. In DNA, the CDR3 is TGCGCCAGCAGCCAGGGACAGGGGGCTTTGGAGACCCAGTACTTC.

J is TRBJ1-1 and V is TRBV21-1. TRBV21-1 corresponds to a pseudogene. There are 15 residues in the CDR3. The CDR3: CASSNLLGGNTEAFF. CDR3 sequence (DNA): TGTGCCAGCAGCAACCTTTTGGGGGGGAATACTGAAGCTTTCTTT.

The chain combines TRBV29-1 with TRBJ2-4; possibly TRBD2 for D (7 bases). V lost 5 bases and J lost 9, with 14 bases in between. Germline values: CDR1 SQVTM, CDR2 ANQGSEA. The CDR3 runs 12 residues. CDR3 coding DNA: TGCAGCGTTTGGGAGGGGGAAAGCATTCAGTACTTC. Its translation is CSVWEGESIQYF.

The chain joins TRBV2 to TRBJ2-7; TRBD2 agrees at 15 bases. With V trimmed by 4 bases and J by 6 bases, 4 bases remained unmatched. The CDR3 runs to 15 residues. CDR1 and CDR2 (germline): SNHLY, FYNNEI. CDR3 protein: CASSGTGLAGGEQYF. CDR3 nucleotides: TGTGCCAGCAGTGGGACGGGACTAGCGGGAGGCGAGCAGTACTTC.

A single count supports this clone. This chain joins TRBV7-2 and TRBJ1-2; no firm D call. V shed 2 bases and J shed 3 bases, with 4 bases lying between them. Per the germline V gene, CDR1 is SGHTA and CDR2 is FQGNSA. This CDR3 has 12 amino acids. The CDR3 protein is CASSLQDYGYTF. The CDR3 DNA sequence: TGTGCCAGCAGCTTACAGGACTATGGCTACACCTTC.

For this clone: In the same sample, other DNA sequences code for this CDR3. The gene calls are TRBV19 and TRBJ2-7, with TRBD2 as a possible D gene (5 bases). Germline lookup yields CDR1 LNHDA and CDR2 SQIVND (reference sequence). The CDR3 is 13 residues long. With 3 bases removed from V and 2 bases from J, the gap between germline ends came to 8 bases. The CDR3 sequence is CASSIGDTYEQYF. For the CDR3, the DNA is TGTGCCAGTAGTATCGGGGATACCTACGAGCAGTACTTC.

This chain joins TRBV7-8 and TRBJ2-1; D might be TRBD2 (5 bases). V was clipped by 4 bases and J by 10 bases, with 20 bases between them. Per the germline V gene, CDR1 is SGHVS and CDR2 is FQNEAQ. This CDR3 comprises 15 residues. Here the CDR3 reads CASSSRTPVASEQFF. The CDR3 nucleotides are TGTGCCAGCAGCTCCAGGACTCCCGTGGCTAGCGAGCAGTTCTTC.

The chain couples TRBV9 to TRBJ2-3; D is unresolved. Per the germline V gene, CDR1 is SGDLS and CDR2 is YYNGEE. The CDR3 totals 16 residues. With 0 bases removed from V and 1 base from J, the gap between germline ends came to 12 bases. This CDR3 reads CASSVGGFKGTDTQYF. In DNA, the CDR3 is TGTGCCAGCAGCGTAGGAGGTTTTAAGGGCACAGATACGCAGTATTTT.

The J gene is TRBJ1-2, the V gene TRBV6-5, with D possibly TRBD1 on 6 matching bases. There are 14 residues in the CDR3. Germline lookup yields CDR1 MNHEY and CDR2 SVGAGI. Trimming cost V 6 bases and J 5 bases, with 16 bases left between them. The CDR3 reads CASSLRGGWYGYTF. In DNA, the CDR3 is TGTGCCAGCAGCCTCAGGGGTGGGTGGTATGGCTACACCTTC.

This clone was found a few times. The rearrangement joins TRBV6-2 or TRBV6-3 to TRBJ1-5; D not certain. The V gene lost 5 bases and the J gene lost 11 bases, with 13 bases spanning the gap. The germline V gene has CDR1 MNHEY and CDR2 SVGEGT. The CDR3 contains 12 residues. As DNA, the CDR3 is TGTGCCAGCAGTGGCTCCGCCGGGACCCAGCATTTT. Amino acid sequence: CASSGSAGTQHF.

This clone has more than one count but fewer than ten. The V gene is TRBV6-5, the J gene TRBJ2-5; tentatively, D is TRBD1 (6 bases). CDR1 is MNHEY, CDR2 SVGAGI, per germline. V was cut by 6 bases and J by 3 bases, with 17 bases left in between. The CDR3 is 15 residues long. Written as DNA, the CDR3 is TGTGCCAGCAGCCGGACCCCCGGACAGAAAGAGACCCAGTACTTC. This codes for CASSRTPGQKETQYF.

V and J are TRBV2 and TRBJ1-5; D is perhaps TRBD1 (6 bases). The length of the CDR3 is 15 residues. Germline lookup yields CDR1 SNHLY and CDR2 FYNNEI. The V and J ends lost 7 bases and 0 bases respectively, with 13 bases between them. The CDR3 is CASTPDRISNQPQHF. DNA for the CDR3: TGTGCCAGCACCCCGGACAGAATTAGCAATCAGCCCCAGCATTTT.

This clone has only a few counts. The chain uses TRBV4-3 and TRBJ2-1; 7 bases match TRBD2. The J segment lost 9 bases and the V segment lost 0 bases, leaving 5 bases of the junction unmatched. CDR3 length equals 14 residues. Germline-derived CDR1 and CDR2 are LGHNA and YSLEER. Written as DNA, the CDR3 is TGCGCCAGCAGCCAAGATGCGGGGGAGGGTGAGCAGTTCTTC. This translates into CASSQDAGEGEQFF.